These T cell receptor beta chains were read from a single sample in a study of blood T cells in healthy people across ages. TCRdb re-derived calls from the 5' RACE reads in MiXCR, one entry per CDR3 protein. Seen here are over a million distinct CDR3 sequences, 35% to 55% observed once, and the top ten hold over 15%. The sample consisted of blood. The receptors were gathered from a woman aged 60-75 years in good health. The CDR3 runs from the conserved cysteine through the conserved F or W. The order of the fields is V gene, J gene, CDR3 protein.

v_call: TRBV28; j_call: TRBJ1-5; cdr3_aa: CASSFGGHNQPQHF
v_call: TRBV9; j_call: TRBJ2-1; cdr3_aa: CASSGSNSEQFF
v_call: TRBV6-1; j_call: TRBJ2-6; cdr3_aa: CASSETGTGANVLTF
v_call: TRBV11-1; j_call: TRBJ2-1; cdr3_aa: CASSSAAVTYNEQFF
v_call: TRBV20-1; j_call: TRBJ2-7; cdr3_aa: CSARDYQDLSYEQYF
v_call: TRBV19; j_call: TRBJ1-2; cdr3_aa: CASQGLYGYTF
v_call: TRBV5-1; j_call: TRBJ2-1; cdr3_aa: CASSLTSGVYNEQFF
v_call: TRBV20-1; j_call: TRBJ2-1; cdr3_aa: CSARTGGMSYNEQFF
v_call: TRBV5-1; j_call: TRBJ2-7; cdr3_aa: CASSFYFTRGAYEQYF
v_call: TRBV13; j_call: TRBJ2-1; cdr3_aa: CASSLAGGGRETQFF
v_call: TRBV20-1; j_call: TRBJ2-1; cdr3_aa: CSARTRGSYNEQFF
v_call: TRBV15; j_call: TRBJ2-7; cdr3_aa: CATSRDLTVYEQYF
v_call: TRBV19; j_call: TRBJ1-1; cdr3_aa: CASGPDTEAFF
v_call: TRBV12-3/TRBV12-4; j_call: TRBJ2-3; cdr3_aa: CASSFYRADTQYF
v_call: TRBV20-1; j_call: TRBJ1-5; cdr3_aa: CSASPGSQGSGPQHF
v_call: TRBV6-5; j_call: TRBJ2-7; cdr3_aa: CASTDRDLPYEQYF
v_call: TRBV5-1; j_call: TRBJ1-1; cdr3_aa: CASSLRGAQNTEAFF